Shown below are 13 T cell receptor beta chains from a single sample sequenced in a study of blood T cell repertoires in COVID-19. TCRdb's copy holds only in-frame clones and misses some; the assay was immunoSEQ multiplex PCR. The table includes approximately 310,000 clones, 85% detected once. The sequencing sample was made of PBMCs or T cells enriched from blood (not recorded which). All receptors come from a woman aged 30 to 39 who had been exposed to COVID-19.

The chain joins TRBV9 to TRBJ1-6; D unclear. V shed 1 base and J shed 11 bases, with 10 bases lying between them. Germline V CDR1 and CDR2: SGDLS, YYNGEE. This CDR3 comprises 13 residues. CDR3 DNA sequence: TGTGCCAGCAGCGTAACCGATACGGCACCCCTCCACTTT. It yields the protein CASSVTDTAPLHF.

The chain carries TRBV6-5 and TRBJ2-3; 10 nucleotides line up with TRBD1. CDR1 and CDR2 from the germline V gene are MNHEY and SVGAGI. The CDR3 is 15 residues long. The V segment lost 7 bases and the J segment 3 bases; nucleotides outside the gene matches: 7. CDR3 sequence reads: CASTQTGGMTDTQYF. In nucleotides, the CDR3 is TGTGCCAGCACTCAGACAGGGGGCATGACAGATACGCAGTATTTT.

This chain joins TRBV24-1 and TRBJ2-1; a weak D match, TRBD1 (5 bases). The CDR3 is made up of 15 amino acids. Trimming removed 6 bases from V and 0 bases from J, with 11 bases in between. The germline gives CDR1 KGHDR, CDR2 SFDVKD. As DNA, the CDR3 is TGTGCCACCAGTCGGACACTGAGCTCCTACAATGAGCAGTTCTTC. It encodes CATSRTLSSYNEQFF.

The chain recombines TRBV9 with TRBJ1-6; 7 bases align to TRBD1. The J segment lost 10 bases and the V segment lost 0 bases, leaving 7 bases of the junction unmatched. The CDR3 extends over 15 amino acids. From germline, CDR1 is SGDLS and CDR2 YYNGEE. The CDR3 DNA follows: TGTGCCAGCAGCGTAGAAGGGACAGCTATATCACCCCTCCACTTT. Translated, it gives CASSVEGTAISPLHF.

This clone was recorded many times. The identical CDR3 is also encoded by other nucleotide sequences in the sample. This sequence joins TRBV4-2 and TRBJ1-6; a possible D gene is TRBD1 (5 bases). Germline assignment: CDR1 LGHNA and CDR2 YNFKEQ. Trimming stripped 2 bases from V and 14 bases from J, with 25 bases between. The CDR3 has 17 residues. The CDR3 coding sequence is TGTGCCAGCAGCCAACTTGGGGGTCGAACCGACGGGGGGGCCCTCCACTTT. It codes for CASSQLGGRTDGGALHF.

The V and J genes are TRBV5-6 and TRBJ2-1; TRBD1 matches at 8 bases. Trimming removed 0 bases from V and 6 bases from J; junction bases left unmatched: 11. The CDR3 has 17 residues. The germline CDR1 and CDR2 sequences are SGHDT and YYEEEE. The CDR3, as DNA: TGTGCCAGCAGCTTGGCTTCCAGGACAGGGTCATTCAATGAGCAGTTCTTC. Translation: CASSLASRTGSFNEQFF.

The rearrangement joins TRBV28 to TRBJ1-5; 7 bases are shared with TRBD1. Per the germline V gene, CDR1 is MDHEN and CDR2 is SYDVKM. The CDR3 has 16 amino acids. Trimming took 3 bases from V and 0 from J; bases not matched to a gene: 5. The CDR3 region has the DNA TGTGCCAGCAGTTTCTCAGGGGGGTATAGCAATCAGCCCCAGCATTTT. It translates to CASSFSGGYSNQPQHF.

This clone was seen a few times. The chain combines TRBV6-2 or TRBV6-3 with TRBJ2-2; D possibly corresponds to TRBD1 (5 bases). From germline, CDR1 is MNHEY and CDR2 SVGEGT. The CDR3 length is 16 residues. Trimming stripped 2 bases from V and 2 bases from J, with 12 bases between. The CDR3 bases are TGTGCCAGCAGTTACGCGGTACAGGTTAACACCGGGGAGCTGTTTTTT. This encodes CASSYAVQVNTGELFF.

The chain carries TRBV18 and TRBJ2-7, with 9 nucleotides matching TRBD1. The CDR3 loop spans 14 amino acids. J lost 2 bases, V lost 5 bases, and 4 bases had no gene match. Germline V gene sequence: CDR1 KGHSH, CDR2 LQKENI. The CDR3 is CASSGTGPTYEQYF. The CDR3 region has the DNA TGTGCCAGCTCAGGGACAGGGCCTACCTACGAGCAGTACTTC.

The CDR3 DNA sequence: TGCGCCAGCAGCTTGGGGACAGGGGGCGGAGGTGAAAAACTGTTTTTT. It translates to CASSLGTGGGGEKLFF. The chain combines TRBV5-1 with TRBJ1-4; 11 bases map to TRBD1. The trim removed 0 bases at V and 7 bases at J, leaving 5 bases unmatched. This CDR3 has 16 residues. The V gene's germline CDR1 is SGHRS and CDR2 YFSETQ.

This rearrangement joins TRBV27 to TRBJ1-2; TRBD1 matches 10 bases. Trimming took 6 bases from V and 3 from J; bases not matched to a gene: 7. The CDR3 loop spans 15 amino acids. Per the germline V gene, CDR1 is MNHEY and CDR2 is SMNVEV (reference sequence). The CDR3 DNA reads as TGTGCCAGCAGAGGGACAGGGGAAGGCTACTATGGCTACACCTTC. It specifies CASRGTGEGYYGYTF.

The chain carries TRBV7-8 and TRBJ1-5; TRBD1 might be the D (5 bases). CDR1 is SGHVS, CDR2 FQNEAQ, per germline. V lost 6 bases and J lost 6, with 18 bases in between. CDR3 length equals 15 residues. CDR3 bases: TGTGCCAGCAGGGAGGGGTCAACGACGGGTCAGCCCCAGCATTTT. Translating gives CASREGSTTGQPQHF.

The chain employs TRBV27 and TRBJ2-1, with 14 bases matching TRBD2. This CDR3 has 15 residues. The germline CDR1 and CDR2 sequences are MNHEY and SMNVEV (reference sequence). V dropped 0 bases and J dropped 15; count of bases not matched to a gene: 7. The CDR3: CASSLSGLAGGEWFF. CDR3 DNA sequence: TGTGCCAGCAGTTTATCCGGACTAGCGGGAGGAGAGTGGTTCTTC.